The clone carrying this T cell receptor (beta chain) was seen many times. This CDR3 is built from 14 residues. Germline V gives CDR1 SEHNR, CDR2 FQNEAQ (reference sequence). Trimming took off 5 bases at V and 6 bases at J, with 16 bases between the two ends. The record originates from a study of early T cells in non-severe SARS-CoV-2 infection. Study summary: Bulk RNA from unsorted whole blood was sequenced; chains were unpaired.

Individual cDNA molecules were tagged with unique molecular identifiers, the study reported. Each CDR3 protein gets one entry after TCRdb re-called the 5' RACE reads with MiXCR. The profile shows more than 45,000 distinct CDR3 sequences, 10% to 15% of them singletons. Sequences were obtained from whole blood. The source of this sequence is an adult who was a healthcare worker with PCR-confirmed SARS-CoV-2 infection or an uninfected control (not recorded which). The gene calls are TRBV7-9 and TRBJ1-1; D not certain. CDR3 DNA sequence: TGTGCCAGCAGCCATAACCCCGATTCCGCTGAAGCTTTCTTT. It codes for CASSHNPDSAEAFF.